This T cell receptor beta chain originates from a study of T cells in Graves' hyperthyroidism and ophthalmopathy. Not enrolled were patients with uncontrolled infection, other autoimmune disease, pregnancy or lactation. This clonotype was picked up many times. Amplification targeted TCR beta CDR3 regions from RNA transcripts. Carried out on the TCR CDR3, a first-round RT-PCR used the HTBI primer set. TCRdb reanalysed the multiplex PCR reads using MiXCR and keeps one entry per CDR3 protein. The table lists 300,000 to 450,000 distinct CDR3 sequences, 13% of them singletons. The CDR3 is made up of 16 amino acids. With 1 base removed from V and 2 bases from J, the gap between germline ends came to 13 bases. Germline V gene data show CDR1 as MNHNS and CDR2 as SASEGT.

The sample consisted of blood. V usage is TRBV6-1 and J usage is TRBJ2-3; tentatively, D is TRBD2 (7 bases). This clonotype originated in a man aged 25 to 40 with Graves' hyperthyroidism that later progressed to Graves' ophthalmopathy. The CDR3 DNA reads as TGTGCCAGCAGTGAAGAGGGGGGGGGGCACACAGATACGCAGTATTTT. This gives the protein CASSEEGGGHTDTQYF.